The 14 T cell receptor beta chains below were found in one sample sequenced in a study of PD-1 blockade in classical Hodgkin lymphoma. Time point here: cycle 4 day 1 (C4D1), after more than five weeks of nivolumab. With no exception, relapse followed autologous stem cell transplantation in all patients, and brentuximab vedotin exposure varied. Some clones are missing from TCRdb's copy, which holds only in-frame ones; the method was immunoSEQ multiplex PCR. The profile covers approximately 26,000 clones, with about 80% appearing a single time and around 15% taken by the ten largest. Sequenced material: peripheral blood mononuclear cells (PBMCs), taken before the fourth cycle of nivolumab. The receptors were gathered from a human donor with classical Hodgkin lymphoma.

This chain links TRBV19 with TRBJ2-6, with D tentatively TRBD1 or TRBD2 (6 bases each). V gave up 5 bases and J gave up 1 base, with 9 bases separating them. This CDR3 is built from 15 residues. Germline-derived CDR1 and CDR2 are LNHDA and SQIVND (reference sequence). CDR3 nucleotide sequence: TGTGCCAGTAGTTCGGGGGCTTCTGGGGCCAACGTCCTGACTTTC. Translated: CASSSGASGANVLTF.

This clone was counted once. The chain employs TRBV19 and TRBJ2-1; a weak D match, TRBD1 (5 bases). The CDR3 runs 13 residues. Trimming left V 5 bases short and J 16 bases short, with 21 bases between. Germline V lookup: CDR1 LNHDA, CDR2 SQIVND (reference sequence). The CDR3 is CASSQDTSKNSFF. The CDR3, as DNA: TGTGCCAGTAGTCAGGACACGAGTAAGAACTCTTTCTTC.

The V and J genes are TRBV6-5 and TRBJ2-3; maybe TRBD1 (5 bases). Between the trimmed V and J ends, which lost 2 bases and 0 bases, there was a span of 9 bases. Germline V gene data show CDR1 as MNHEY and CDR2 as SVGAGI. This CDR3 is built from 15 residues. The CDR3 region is CASSYRGASTDTQYF. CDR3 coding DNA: TGTGCCAGCAGTTACAGGGGCGCAAGCACAGATACGCAGTATTTT.

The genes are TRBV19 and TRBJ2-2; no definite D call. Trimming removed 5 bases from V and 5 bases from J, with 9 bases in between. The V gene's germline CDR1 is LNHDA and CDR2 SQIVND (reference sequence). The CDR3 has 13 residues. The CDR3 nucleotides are TGTGCCAGTAGTCTCATTGGGACCGGGGAGCTGTTTTTT. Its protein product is CASSLIGTGELFF.

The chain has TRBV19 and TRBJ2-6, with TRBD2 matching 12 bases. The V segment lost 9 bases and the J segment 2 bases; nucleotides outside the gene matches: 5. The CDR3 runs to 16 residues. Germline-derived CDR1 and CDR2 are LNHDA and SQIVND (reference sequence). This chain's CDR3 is CASQRTSGTGANVLTF. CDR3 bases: TGTGCCAGCCAGAGGACTAGCGGGACTGGGGCCAACGTCCTGACTTTC.

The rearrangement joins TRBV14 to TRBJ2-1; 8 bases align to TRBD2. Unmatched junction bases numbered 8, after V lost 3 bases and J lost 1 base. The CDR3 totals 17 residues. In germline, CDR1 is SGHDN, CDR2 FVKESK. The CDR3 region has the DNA TGTGCCAGCAGCCAGCGACGGCTAGCGGGTTCCTACAATGAGCAGTTCTTC. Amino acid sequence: CASSQRRLAGSYNEQFF.

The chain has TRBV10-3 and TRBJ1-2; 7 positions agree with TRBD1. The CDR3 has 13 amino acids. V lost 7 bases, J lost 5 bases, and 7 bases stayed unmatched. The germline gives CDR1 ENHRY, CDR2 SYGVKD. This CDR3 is CAITEGAFYGYTF. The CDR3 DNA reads TGTGCCATCACCGAGGGGGCCTTTTATGGCTACACCTTC.

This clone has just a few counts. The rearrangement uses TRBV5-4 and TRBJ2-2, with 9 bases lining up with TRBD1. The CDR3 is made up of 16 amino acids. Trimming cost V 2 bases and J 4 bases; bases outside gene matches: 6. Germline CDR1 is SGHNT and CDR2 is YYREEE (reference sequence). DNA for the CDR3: TGTGCCAGCAGCTTTAAATCGGGACAGGGCACCGGGGAGCTGTTTTTT. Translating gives CASSFKSGQGTGELFF.

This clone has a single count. The CDR3 protein is CASSPERKGESSGNTIYF. CDR3 nucleotide sequence: TGTGCCAGCTCACCGGAGAGAAAAGGGGAGAGCTCTGGAAACACCATATATTTT. The chain couples TRBV18 to TRBJ1-3, with D maybe TRBD1 (5 bases). This CDR3 contains 18 residues. The V and J ends lost 3 bases and 0 bases respectively, with 18 bases between them. Germline V gene data show CDR1 as KGHSH and CDR2 as LQKENI.

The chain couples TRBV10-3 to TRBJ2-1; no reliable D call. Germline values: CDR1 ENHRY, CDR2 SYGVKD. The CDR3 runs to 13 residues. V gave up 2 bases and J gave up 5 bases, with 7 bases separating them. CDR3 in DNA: TGTGCCATCAGTGAGAGCAGGAACAATGAGCAGTTCTTC. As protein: CAISESRNNEQFF.

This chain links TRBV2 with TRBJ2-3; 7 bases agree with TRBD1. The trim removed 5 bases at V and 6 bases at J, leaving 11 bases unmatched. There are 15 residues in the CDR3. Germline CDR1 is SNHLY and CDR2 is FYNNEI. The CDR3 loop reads CASSMGQSPQDTQYF. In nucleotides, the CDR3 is TGTGCCAGCAGTATGGGACAGAGCCCTCAGGATACGCAGTATTTT.

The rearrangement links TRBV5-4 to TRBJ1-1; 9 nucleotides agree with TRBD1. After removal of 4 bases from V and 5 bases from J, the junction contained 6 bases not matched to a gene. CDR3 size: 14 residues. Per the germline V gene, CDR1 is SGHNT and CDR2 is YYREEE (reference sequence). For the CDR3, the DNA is TGTGCCAGCAGCCTAGACAGGGGGGGGACTGAAGCTTTCTTT. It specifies CASSLDRGGTEAFF.

The CDR3 loop is CASSANRGVNQPQHF. The CDR3 region has the DNA TGTGCCAGCAGTGCTAACCGGGGGGTCAATCAGCCCCAGCATTTT. The chain carries TRBV6-1 and TRBJ1-5, with D maybe TRBD1 (5 bases). The germline V gene has CDR1 MNHNS and CDR2 SASEGT. This CDR3 contains 15 residues. Between the trimmed V and J ends, which lost 4 bases and 3 bases, there was a span of 13 bases.

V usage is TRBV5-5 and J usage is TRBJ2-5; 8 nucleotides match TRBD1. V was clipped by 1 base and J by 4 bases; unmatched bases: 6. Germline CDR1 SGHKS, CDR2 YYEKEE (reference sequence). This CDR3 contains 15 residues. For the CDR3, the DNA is TGTGCCAGCAGCTTGCCTGGCAGGGGGCCAGAGACCCAGTACTTC. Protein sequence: CASSLPGRGPETQYF.